This entry is about one T cell receptor (beta chain). This clone's antigen is unknown. Base quality data are lacking; no much larger clone is found one base away. The library was prepared using the immunoSEQ multiplex PCR assay. Under the source paper's analysis protocol: To diagnose cytomegalovirus status from the catalog of TCR beta chain sequences, a statistical classification framework was built. TCRdb provides this immuneACCESS table in a form limited to in-frame rearrangements. Some clones are lacking; in checked studies, under half of them reflect an unresolved V gene, and why the rest are absent is not known. That table supplies the V and J calls and clone size; D and trimming were determined from the DNA. This sample has 90,000 or so clones in its table, and 85% of those were observed once. The ten largest account for roughly 20% of the sample. V loses 8 bases at its end and J loses 1 base; junction bases beyond the gene matches: 4. For CDR1 and CDR2, the germline V gene lists MDHEN and SYDVKM. Measured from the cysteine to the phenylalanine, the CDR3 is 13 residues long. The read is trimmed to its CDR3 DNA, 39 bases read in frame from base 1.

Separate from the roughly 650-subject first cohort, the validation cohort of roughly 120 subjects was the group to which the donors belonged. The data originate from a study of cytomegalovirus exposure and HLA in healthy donors (dated 2017 in TCRdb). Regarding the complete study: According to a later analysis, one platform produced both the 100 to 150 validation repertoires and the roughly 640 repertoires of the first cohort. The aim of the study was to test whether cataloging public T cell receptors could identify signatures of past pathogen exposure. Along with the roughly 670-subject first cohort, a separate validation cohort of 120 different subjects was used. The study combined high-throughput TCR immunosequencing, statistical association of individual TCRs with disease status, and machine learning to predict cytomegalovirus infection status.

Findings and caveats that apply to the study as a whole: Across donors, most TCR sequences were observed very rarely, whereas some public TCRs were present in many individuals. In vitro tests confirmed that three of the cytomegalovirus-associated TCR beta chains recognize cytomegalovirus antigens. A later analysis had no HLA typing for the validation cohort, so co-occurrence there was scored across all 130 or so repertoires. The authors suggested that the approach could potentially be generalized to other disease states and immunological phenotypes. The classifier was reported to diagnose cytomegalovirus status with high specificity and sensitivity in both the original cohort and the validation cohort. A later analysis found that TCRs clustered in the first cohort also tended to co-occur in the 100 to 150 validation repertoires, with about 94% of cluster scores above 0. In the study, approximately 150 TCR beta chains were listed as associated with cytomegalovirus.

The receptor was derived from a man between 18 and 35 years old in good health and CMV-seropositive. The material sequenced was PBMCs. The rearranged segments are TRBV28 and TRBJ1-1, and TRBD1 aligns with 7 junction nucleotides. The CDR3 protein is CASGTVANTEAFF. At the DNA level, the sequence is TGTGCCAGCGGGACAGTAGCGAACACTGAAGCTTTCTTT.